The text below deals with one TCR beta chain. This clone was observed once. Which antigen it targets is not known. Base qualities were left out, and no much larger clone turns up one base away. This entry is derived from a study of intratumoral heterogeneity in liver cancer. Broadly, across the study: Across the full roughly 14-patient cohort, most patients were male and a median age of around 63 years was recorded. RNA-seq, DNA sequencing, TCR-seq and SNP array data from multiple regions of hepatocellular carcinoma specimens were combined in the study to investigate intratumor heterogeneity. The overall cohort comprised about 70 multiregional samples from around 15 HCC patients, with 50 or so tumoral and roughly 20 adjacent nontumoral regions. What the research found in general, with its limitations: Limitations acknowledged by the authors included a relatively low number of patients and under-sampled representation of tumor-infiltrating lymphocytes.

Every patient had early-stage hepatocellular carcinoma and went to surgical resection without receiving any prior therapy. Sampled areas lacked macroscopic evidence of necrosis or hemorrhage. Multiple regions from two patients were subjected to TCR sequencing (ImmunoSeq). Frozen resection tissue samples were collected at least 1 cm apart from each other. Samples with the label N were taken from nontumoral liver tissue next to the tumor. Genomic DNA was isolated from bulk tissue with the DNeasy blood and tissue kit. Relative to germline, V is 5 bases shorter and J is 5 bases shorter, with 7 bases between their ends. As encoded in the germline V gene (reference sequence), CDR1 is LNHDA while CDR2 is SQIVND. The CDR3, from cysteine to phenylalanine, totals 11 residues. Of the read, only the CDR3 DNA is kept; its 33 bases are in frame from base 1. Using the immunoSEQ assay, the TCR beta chain CDR3 regions were sequenced from genomic DNA. Rearranged VDJ segments were amplified with primers that anneal to V and J segments. As for the original processing: Clonality and richness metrics were computed with the ImmunoSeq Analyzer software. Differentially abundant clones between regions were identified using Fisher's exact test plus a beta-binomial method for added stringency. In TCRdb, the immuneACCESS table is reduced to in-frame sequences with V and J assigned. These tables do not hold every clone; where another copy was compared, an unresolved V gene accounts for under half, and the others remain unexplained. That table supplies the V and J calls and clone size; D and trimming were determined from the DNA. The sample table records tens of thousands of clones; around 67% of these occur just once. The top ten hold about a sixth of the sample.

Sequencing used tumor-adjacent normal tissue, obtained before any cancer treatment. This clonotype originated in a woman in her seventies with hepatocellular carcinoma. The rearrangement combines TRBV19 with TRBJ2-7; no D segment can be confidently identified. The CDR3 protein is CASSSEHEQYF. The DNA sequence reads TGTGCCAGTAGTTCCGAACACGAGCAGTACTTC.